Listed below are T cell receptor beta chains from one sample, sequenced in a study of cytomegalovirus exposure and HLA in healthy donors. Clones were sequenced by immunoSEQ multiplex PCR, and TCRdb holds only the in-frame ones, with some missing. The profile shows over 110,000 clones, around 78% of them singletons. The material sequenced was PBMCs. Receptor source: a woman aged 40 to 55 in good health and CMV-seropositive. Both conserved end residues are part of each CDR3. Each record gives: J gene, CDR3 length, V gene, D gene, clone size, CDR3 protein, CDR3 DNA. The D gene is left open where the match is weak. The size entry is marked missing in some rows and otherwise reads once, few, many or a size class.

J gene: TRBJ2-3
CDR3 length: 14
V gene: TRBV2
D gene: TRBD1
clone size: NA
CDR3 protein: CATQDRGSTDTQYF
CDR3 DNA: TGTGCCACACAGGACAGGGGCAGCACAGATACGCAGTATTTT

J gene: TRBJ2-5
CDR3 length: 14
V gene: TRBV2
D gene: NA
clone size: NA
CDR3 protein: CASSETPGGETQYF
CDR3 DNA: TGTGCCAGCAGTGAGACACCCGGGGGAGAGACCCAGTACTTC

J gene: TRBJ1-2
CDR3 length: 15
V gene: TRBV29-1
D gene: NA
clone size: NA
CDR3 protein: CSVEDTAKPGYGYTF
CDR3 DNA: TGCAGCGTTGAAGATACGGCAAAACCAGGCTATGGCTACACCTTC

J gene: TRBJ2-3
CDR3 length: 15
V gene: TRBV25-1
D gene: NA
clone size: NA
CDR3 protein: CASSEWGDSTDTQYF
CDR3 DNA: TGTGCCAGCAGTGAATGGGGGGATAGCACAGATACGCAGTATTTT

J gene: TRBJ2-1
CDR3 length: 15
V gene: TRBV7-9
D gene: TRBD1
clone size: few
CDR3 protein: CASSKTGGGYNEQFF
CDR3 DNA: TGTGCCAGCAGCAAAACAGGGGGCGGCTACAATGAGCAGTTCTTC

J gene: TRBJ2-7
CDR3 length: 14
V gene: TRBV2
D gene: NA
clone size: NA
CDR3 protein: CASRKGVGEYEQYF
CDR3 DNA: TGTGCCAGCAGGAAGGGGGTAGGGGAGTACGAGCAGTACTTC

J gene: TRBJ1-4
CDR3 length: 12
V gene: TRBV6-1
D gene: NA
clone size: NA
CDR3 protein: CASRGGNEKLFF
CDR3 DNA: TGTGCCAGCAGGGGAGGCAATGAAAAACTGTTTTTT

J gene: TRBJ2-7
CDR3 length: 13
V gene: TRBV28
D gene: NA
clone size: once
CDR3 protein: CASSFALLNEQYF
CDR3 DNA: TGTGCCAGCAGTTTTGCCCTATTAAACGAGCAGTACTTC

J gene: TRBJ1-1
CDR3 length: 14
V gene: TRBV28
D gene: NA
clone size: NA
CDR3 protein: CASSSGAVRTEAFF
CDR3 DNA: TGTGCCAGCAGTTCAGGGGCCGTACGCACTGAAGCTTTCTTT

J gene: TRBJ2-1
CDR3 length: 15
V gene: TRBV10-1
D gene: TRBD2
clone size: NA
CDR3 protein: CASSPTSRSYNEQFF
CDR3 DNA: TGCGCCAGCAGTCCGACTAGCCGCTCCTACAATGAGCAGTTCTTC

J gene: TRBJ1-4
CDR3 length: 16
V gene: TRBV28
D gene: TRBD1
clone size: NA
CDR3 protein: CASSPIVGTGNEKLFF
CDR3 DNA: TGTGCCAGCAGTCCCATTGTCGGGACAGGGAATGAAAAACTGTTTTTT

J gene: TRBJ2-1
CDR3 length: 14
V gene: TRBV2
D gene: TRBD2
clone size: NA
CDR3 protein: CASRNRLASNEQFF
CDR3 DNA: TGTGCCAGCAGAAATCGACTAGCCAGCAATGAGCAGTTCTTC

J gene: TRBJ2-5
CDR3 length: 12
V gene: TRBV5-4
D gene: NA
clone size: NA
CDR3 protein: CASRRDKETQYF
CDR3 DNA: TGTGCCAGCAGACGCGACAAAGAGACCCAGTACTTC

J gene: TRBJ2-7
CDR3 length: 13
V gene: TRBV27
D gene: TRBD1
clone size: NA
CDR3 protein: CASSDRGPYEQYF
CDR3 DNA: TGTGCCAGCAGTGACAGGGGGCCCTACGAGCAGTACTTC

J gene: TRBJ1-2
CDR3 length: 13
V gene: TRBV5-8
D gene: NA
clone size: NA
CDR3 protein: CASSFEGPYGYTF
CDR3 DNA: TGTGCCAGCAGCTTCGAGGGCCCCTATGGCTACACCTTC

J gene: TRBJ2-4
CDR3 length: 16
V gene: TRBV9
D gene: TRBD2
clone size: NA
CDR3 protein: CASSVGLEMAKNIQYF
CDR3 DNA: TGTGCCAGCAGCGTGGGACTAGAGATGGCCAAAAACATTCAGTACTTC

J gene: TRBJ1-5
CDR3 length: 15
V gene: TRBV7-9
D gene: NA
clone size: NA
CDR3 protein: CASSFGGGSNQPQHF
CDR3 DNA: TGTGCCAGCAGCTTCGGTGGGGGCAGCAATCAGCCCCAGCATTTT

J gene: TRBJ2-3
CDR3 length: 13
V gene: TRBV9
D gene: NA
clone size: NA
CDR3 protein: CASSETATDTQYF
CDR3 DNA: TGTGCCAGCAGCGAGACTGCCACAGATACGCAGTATTTT

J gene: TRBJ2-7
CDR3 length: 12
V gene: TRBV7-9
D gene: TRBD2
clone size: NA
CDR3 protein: CSSSLVGGEQYF
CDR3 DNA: TGTTCCAGCAGCTTAGTGGGGGGGGAGCAGTACTTC

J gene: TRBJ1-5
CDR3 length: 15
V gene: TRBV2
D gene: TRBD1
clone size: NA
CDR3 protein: CASSETGGHNQPQHF
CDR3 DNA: TGTGCCAGCAGTGAAACAGGGGGGCACAATCAGCCCCAGCATTTT

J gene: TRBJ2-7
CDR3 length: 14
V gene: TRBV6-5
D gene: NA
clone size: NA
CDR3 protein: CASSPFGSSYEQYF
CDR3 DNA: TGTGCCAGCAGTCCATTCGGGTCTTCCTACGAGCAGTACTTC

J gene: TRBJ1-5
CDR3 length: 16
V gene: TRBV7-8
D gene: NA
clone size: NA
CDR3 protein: CASSLAWQGSNQPQHF
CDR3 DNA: TGTGCCAGCAGCTTAGCGTGGCAGGGGAGCAATCAGCCCCAGCATTTT

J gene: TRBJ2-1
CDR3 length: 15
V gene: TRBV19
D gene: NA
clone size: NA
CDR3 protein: CASSIAGDHFNEQFF
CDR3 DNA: TGTGCCAGTAGTATCGCAGGTGATCACTTCAATGAGCAGTTCTTC

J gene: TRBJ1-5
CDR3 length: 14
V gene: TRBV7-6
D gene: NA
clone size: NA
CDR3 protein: CASSQGTGNQPQHF
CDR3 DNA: TGTGCCAGCAGCCAGGGGACGGGCAATCAGCCCCAGCATTTT

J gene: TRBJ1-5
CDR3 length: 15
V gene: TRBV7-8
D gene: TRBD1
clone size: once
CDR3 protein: CASTLLDRGNQPQHF
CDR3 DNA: TGTGCCAGCACCCTCCTGGACAGGGGAAATCAGCCCCAGCATTTT

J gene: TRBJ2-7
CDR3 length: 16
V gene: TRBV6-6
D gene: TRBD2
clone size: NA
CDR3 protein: CASSSRAGGSSYEQYF
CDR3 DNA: TGTGCCAGCAGCAGCAGAGCGGGAGGGAGCTCCTACGAGCAGTACTTC

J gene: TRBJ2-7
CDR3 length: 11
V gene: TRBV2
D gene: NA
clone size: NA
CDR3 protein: CASRVEYEQYF
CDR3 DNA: TGTGCCAGCAGAGTGGAGTACGAGCAGTACTTC

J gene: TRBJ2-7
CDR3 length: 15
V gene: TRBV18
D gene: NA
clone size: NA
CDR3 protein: CASSPQGILGGEQYF
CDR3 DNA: TGTGCCAGCTCACCTCAGGGGATACTAGGCGGCGAGCAGTACTTC

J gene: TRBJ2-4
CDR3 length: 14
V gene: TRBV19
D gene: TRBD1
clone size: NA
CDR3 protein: CASSIGTGRNIQYF
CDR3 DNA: TGTGCCAGTAGTATTGGGACAGGGAGGAACATTCAGTACTTC